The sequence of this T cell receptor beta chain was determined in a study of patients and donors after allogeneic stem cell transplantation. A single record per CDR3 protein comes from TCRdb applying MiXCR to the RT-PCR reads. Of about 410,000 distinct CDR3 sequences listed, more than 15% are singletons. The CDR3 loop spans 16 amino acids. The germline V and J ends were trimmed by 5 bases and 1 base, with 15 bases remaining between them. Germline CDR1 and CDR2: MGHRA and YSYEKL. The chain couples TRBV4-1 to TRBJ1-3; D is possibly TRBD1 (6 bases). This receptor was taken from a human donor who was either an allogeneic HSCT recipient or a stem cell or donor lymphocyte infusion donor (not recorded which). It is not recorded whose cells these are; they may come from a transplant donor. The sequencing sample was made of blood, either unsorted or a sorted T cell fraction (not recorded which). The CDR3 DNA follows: TGCGCCAGCAGCTCCAATGGTGGGACATCTGGAAACACCATATATTTT. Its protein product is CASSSNGGTSGNTIYF.